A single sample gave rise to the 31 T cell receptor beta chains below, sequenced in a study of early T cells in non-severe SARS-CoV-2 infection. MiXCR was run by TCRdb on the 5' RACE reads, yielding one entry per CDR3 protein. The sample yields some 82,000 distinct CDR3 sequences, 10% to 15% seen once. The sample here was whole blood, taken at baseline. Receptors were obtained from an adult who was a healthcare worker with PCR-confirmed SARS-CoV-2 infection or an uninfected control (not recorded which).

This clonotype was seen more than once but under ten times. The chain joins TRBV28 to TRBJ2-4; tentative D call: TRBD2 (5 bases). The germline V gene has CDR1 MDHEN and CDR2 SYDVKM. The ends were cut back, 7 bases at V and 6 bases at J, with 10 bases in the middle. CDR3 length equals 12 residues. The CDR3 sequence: CASKAALNIQYF. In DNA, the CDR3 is TGTGCCAGCAAAGCGGCCCTAAACATTCAGTACTTC.

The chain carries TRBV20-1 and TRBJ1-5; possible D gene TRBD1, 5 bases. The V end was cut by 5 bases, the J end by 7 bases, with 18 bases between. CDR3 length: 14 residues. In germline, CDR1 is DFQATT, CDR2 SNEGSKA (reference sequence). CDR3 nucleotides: TGCAGTGCTCACAGGAAGGGGCCGAGACAGCCCCAGCATTTT. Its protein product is CSAHRKGPRQPQHF.

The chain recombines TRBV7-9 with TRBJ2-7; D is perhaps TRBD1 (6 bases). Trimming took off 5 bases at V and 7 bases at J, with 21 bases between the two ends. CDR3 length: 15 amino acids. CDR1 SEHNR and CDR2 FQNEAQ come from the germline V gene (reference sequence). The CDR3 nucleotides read TGTGCCAGCAGCAACCGGGACATCCCCAGTCGGGAGCAGTACTTC. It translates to CASSNRDIPSREQYF.

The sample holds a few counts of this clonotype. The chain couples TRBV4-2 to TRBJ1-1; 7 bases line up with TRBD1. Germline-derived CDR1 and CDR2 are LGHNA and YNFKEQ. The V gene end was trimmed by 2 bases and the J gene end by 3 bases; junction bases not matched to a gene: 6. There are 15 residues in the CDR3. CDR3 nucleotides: TGTGCCAGCAGCCAACTTAGGGGGCAGGACACTGAAGCTTTCTTT. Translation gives CASSQLRGQDTEAFF.

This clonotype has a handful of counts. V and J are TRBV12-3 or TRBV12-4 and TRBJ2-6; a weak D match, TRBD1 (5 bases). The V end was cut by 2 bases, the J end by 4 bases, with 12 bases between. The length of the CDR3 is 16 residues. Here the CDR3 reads CASSLRGVTGANVLTF. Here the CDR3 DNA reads TGTGCCAGCAGTTTAAGGGGCGTGACGGGGGCCAACGTCCTGACTTTC.

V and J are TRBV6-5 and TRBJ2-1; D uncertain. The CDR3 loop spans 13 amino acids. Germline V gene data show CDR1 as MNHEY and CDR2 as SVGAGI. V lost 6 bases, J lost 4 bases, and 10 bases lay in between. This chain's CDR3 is CASRLHQYNEQFF. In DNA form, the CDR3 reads TGTGCCAGCAGACTACACCAGTACAATGAGCAGTTCTTC.

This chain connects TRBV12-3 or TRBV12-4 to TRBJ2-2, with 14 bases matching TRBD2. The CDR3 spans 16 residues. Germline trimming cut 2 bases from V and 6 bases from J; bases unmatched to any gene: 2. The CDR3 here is CASSLRTSGGPGELFF. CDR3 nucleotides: TGTGCCAGCAGTTTACGGACTAGCGGGGGGCCCGGGGAGCTGTTTTTT.

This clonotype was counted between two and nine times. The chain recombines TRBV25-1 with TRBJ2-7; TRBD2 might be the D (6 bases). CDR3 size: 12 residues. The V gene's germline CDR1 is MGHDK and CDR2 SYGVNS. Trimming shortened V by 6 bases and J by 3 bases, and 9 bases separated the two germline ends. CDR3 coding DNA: TGTGCCAGCAGCGGGAGTAGCTACGAGCAGTACTTC. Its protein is CASSGSSYEQYF.

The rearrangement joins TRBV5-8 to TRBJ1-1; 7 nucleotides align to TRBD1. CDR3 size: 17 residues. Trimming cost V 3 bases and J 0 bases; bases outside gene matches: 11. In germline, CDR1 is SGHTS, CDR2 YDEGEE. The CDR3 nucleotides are TGTGCCAGCAGCTCGCCTTCCTTAGGGACAGTGAACACTGAAGCTTTCTTT. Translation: CASSSPSLGTVNTEAFF.

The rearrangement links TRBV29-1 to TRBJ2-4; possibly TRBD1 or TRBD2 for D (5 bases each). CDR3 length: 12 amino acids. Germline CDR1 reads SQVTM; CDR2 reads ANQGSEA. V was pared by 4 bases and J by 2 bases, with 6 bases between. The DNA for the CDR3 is TGCAGCGTTGGGGGGACCAAAAACATTCAGTACTTC. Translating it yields CSVGGTKNIQYF.

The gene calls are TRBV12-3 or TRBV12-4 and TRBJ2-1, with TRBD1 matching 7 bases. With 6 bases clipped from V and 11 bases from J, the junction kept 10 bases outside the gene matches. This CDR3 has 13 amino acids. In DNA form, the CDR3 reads TGTGCCAGCAGAGATCCGGGACAGCCTAAGCAGTTCTTC. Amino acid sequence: CASRDPGQPKQFF.

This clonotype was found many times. CDR3 sequence reads: CASSLSGAEQFF. CDR3 sequence (DNA): TGTGCCAGCAGTTTATCTGGGGCTGAGCAGTTCTTC. The genes are TRBV27 and TRBJ2-1, with D possibly TRBD1 on 5 matching bases. CDR3 length: 12 amino acids. V was clipped by 0 bases and J by 9 bases, with 6 bases between them. Germline V lookup: CDR1 MNHEY, CDR2 SMNVEV (reference sequence).

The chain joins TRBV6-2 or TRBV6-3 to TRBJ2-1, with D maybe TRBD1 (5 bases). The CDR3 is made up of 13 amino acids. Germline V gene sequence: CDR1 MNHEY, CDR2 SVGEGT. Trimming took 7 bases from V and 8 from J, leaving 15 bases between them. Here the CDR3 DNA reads TGTGCCAGCAACGACAGAGTTGTTGATGAGCAGTTCTTC. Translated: CASNDRVVDEQFF.

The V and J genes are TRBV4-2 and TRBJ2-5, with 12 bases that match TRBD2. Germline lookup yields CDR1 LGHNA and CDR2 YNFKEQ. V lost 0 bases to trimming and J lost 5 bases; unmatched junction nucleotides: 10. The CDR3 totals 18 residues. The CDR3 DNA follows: TGTGCCAGCAGCCAAGATAGCCTACTAGCGGGAGGATCGGAGACCCAGTACTTC. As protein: CASSQDSLLAGGSETQYF.

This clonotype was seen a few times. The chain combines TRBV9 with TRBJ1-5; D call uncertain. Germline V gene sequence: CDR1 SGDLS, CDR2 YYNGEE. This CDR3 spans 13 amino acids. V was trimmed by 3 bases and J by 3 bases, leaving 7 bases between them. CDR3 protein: CASSARDNQPQHF. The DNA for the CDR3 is TGTGCCAGCAGCGCCCGGGACAATCAGCCCCAGCATTTT.

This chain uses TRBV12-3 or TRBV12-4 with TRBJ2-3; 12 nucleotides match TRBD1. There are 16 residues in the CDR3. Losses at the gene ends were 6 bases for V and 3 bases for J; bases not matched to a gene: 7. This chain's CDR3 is CASSFGDRGRTDTQYF. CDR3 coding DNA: TGTGCCAGCAGCTTCGGGGACAGGGGGCGAACAGATACGCAGTATTTT.

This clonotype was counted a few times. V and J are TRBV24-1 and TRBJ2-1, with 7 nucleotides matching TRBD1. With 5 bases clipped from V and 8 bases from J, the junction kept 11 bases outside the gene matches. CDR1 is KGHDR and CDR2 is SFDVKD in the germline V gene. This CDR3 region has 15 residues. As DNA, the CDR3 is TGTGCCACCAGTGCCCGGGGACAGCTACGTCATGAGCAGTTCTTC. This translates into CATSARGQLRHEQFF.

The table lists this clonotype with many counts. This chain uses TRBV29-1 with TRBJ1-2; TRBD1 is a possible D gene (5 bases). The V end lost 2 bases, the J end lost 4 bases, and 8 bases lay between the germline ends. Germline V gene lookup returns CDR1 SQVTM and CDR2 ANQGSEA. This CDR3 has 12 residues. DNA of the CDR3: TGCAGCGTTGAAAGGCAGGGCTATGGCTACACCTTC. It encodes CSVERQGYGYTF.

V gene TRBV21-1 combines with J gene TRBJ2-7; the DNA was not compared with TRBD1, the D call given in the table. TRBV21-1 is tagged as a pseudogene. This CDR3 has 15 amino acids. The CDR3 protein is CASSPRTGESYEQYF. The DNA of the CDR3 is TGTGCCAGCAGCCCGAGGACAGGCGAGTCCTACGAGCAGTACTTC.

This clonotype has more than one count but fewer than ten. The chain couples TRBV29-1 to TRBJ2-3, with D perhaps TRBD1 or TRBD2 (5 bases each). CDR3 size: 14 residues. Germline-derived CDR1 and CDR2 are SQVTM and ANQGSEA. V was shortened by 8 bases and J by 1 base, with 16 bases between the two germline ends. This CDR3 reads CSYATGTRTDTQYF. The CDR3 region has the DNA TGCAGCTATGCTACCGGGACCCGCACAGATACGCAGTATTTT.

The CDR3 nucleotides are TGTGCCAGCAGCCCCTTGGGGGATTATCGTAACACTGAAGCTTTCTTT. This codes for CASSPLGDYRNTEAFF. V usage is TRBV5-6 and J usage is TRBJ1-1; tentative D call: TRBD1 (5 bases). CDR1 is SGHDT, CDR2 YYEEEE, per germline. The V end was cut by 4 bases, the J end by 2 bases, with 18 bases between. This CDR3 has 16 residues.

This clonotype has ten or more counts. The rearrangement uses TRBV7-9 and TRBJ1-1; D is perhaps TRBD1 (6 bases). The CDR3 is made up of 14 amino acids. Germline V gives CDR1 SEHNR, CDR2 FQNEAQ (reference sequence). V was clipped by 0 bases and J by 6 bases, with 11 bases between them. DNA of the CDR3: TGTGCCAGCAGCTTAGCTGGAGGGGGAGCTGAAGCTTTCTTT. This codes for CASSLAGGGAEAFF.

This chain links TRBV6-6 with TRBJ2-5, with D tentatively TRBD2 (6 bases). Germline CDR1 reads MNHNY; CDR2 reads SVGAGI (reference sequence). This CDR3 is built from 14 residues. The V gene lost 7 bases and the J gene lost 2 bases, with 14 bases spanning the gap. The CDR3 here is CASTYSGLQETQYF. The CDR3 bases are TGTGCCAGCACCTACTCGGGACTGCAAGAGACCCAGTACTTC.

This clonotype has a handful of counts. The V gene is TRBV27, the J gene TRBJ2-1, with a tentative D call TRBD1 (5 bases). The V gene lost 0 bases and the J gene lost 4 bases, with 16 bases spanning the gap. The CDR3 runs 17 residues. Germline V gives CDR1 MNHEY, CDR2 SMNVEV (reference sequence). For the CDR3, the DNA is TGTGCCAGCAGTTTATCAACGACAGCGATCCCATACAATGAGCAGTTCTTC. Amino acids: CASSLSTTAIPYNEQFF.

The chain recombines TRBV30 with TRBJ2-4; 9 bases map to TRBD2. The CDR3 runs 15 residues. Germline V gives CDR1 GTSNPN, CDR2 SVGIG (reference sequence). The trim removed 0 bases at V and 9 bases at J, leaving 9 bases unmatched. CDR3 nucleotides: TGTGCCTGGAGTGTTCTAGCGGGACTGGGAGGCATTCAGTACTTC. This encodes CAWSVLAGLGGIQYF.

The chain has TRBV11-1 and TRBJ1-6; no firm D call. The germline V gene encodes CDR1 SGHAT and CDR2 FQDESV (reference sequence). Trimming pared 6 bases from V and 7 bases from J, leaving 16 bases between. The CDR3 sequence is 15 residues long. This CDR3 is CASRTRGNGNSPLHF. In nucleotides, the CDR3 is TGTGCCAGCAGGACACGGGGTAATGGGAATTCACCCCTCCACTTT.

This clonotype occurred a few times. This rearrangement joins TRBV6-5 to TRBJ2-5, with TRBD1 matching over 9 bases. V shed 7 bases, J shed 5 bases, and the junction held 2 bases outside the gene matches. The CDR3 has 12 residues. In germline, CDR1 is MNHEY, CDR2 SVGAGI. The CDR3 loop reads CASTDRGETQYF. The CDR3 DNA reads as TGTGCCAGCACCGACAGGGGGGAGACCCAGTACTTC.

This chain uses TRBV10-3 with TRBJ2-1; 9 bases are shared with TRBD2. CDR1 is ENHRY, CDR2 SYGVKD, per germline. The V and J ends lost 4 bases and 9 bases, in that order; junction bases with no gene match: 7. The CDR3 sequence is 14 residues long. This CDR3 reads CAISGVSGSTEQFF. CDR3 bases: TGTGCCATCAGTGGGGTTAGCGGGAGCACTGAGCAGTTCTTC.

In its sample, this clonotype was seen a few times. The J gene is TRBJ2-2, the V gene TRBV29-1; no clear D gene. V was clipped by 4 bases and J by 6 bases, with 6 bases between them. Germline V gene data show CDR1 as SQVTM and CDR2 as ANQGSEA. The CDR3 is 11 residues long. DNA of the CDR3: TGCAGCGTTGGAGGTCCCGGGGAGCTGTTTTTT. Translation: CSVGGPGELFF.

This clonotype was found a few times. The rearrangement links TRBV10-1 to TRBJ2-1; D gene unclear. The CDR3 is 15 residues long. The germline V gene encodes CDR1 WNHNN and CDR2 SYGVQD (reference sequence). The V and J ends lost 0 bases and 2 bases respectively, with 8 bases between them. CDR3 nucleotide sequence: TGCGCCAGCAGTGAGTCCCGCGAGGCCTACAATGAGCAGTTCTTC. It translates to CASSESREAYNEQFF.

CDR3 DNA sequence: TGTGCCAGCAGGCACTACCGGGACGGATCCTACGAGCAGTACTTC. Its translation: CASRHYRDGSYEQYF. V and J are TRBV6-1 and TRBJ2-7; D assignment may be TRBD1 or TRBD2 (5 bases each). The CDR3 consists of 15 residues. V was pared by 6 bases and J by 1 base, with 16 bases between. CDR1 is MNHNS and CDR2 is SASEGT in the germline V gene.